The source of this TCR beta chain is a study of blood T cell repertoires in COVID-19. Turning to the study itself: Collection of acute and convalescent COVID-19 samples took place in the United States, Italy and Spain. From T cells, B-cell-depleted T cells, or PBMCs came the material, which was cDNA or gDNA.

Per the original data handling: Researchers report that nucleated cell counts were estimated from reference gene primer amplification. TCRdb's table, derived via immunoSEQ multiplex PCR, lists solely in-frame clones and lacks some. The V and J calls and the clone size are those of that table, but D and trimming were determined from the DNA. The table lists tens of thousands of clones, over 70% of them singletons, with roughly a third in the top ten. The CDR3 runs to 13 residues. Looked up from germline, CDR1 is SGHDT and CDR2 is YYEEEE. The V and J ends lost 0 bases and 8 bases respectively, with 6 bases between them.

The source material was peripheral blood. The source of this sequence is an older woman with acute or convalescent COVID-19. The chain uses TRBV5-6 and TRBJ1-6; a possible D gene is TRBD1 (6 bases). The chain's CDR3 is CASSLDRDSPLHF. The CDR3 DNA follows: TGTGCCAGCAGCTTGGACAGGGATTCACCCCTCCACTTT. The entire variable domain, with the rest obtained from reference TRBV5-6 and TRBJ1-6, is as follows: DAGVTQSPTHLIKTRGQQVTLRCSPKSGHDTVSWYQQALGQGPQFIFQYYEEEERQRGNFPDRFSGHQFPNYSSELNVNALLLGDSALYLCASSLDRDSPLHFGNGTRLTVT.